This T cell receptor (beta chain) came from a study of early T cells in non-severe SARS-CoV-2 infection. Each cDNA molecule carried a unique molecular identifier. TCRdb re-derived calls from the 5' RACE reads in MiXCR, one entry per CDR3 protein. The repertoire includes 90,000 to 130,000 distinct CDR3 sequences, roughly 13% of them detected once, and 3.5% to 4% sits in the top ten. Study-wide findings and caveats: VDJdb matches were skewed toward anti-spike CD8 T cell responses.

The CDR3 spans 14 residues. Trimming shortened V by 6 bases and J by 4 bases, and 15 bases separated the two germline ends. To note about this clonotype: What it recognizes is unknown.

V and J are TRBV12-3 or TRBV12-4 and TRBJ2-5; TRBD2 might be the D (5 bases). The sequenced sample was whole blood, obtained at baseline. The sequence was collected from an adult who was a healthcare worker with PCR-confirmed SARS-CoV-2 infection or an uninfected control (not recorded which). For the CDR3, the DNA is TGTGCCAGCAGCCGCGACCCACGGGGAGAGACCCAGTACTTC. The encoded protein is CASSRDPRGETQYF.